This section outlines one T cell receptor (beta chain) sequence together with its context. What it binds is unknown. The data are from a study of cytomegalovirus exposure and HLA in healthy donors. Findings and limits, study-wide: A missense variant in DCLRE1C was later tied to TCR beta V- and J-gene trimming. Earlier analysis yielded a pattern in which most TCR beta V segments were productive about 90% or about 30% of the time.

From germline, CDR1 is SEHNR and CDR2 FQNEAQ (reference sequence). The CDR3 length is 14 residues. V lost 2 bases and J lost 2, with 9 bases in between. The PCR made use of 60 Vbeta and 13 Jbeta primers. Sequencing was performed with immunoSEQ multiplex PCR; in TCRdb, only in-frame clones are kept and a portion is missing. In the table there are roughly 100,000 clones, about 78% of which are singletons. This clonotype was sampled from a man younger than 40 in good health and CMV-seronegative. The V and J genes are TRBV7-9 and TRBJ1-2, with TRBD1 as a possible D gene (5 bases). The sample comprised PBMCs. As DNA, the CDR3 is TGTGCCAGCAGCTTATCTCAGGGAAACTATGGCTACACCTTC. Protein sequence: CASSLSQGNYGYTF.